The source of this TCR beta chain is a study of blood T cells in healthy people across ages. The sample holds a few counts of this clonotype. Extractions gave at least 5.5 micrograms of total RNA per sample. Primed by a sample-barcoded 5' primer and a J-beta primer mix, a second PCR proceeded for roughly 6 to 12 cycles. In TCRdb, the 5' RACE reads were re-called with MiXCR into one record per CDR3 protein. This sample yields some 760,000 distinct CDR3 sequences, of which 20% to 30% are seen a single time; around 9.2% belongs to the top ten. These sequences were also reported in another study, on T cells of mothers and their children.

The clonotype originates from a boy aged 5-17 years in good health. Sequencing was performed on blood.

The CDR3 DNA reads TGTGCCAGCAGTTTAGTTAAGGGCGAGACCCAGTACTTC. It is translated as CASSLVKGETQYF. The V call is TRBV12-3 or TRBV12-4, the J call TRBJ2-7; D is uncertain. The J call may be mistaken, given a closer DNA end match to TRBJ2-5. This CDR3 comprises 13 residues.